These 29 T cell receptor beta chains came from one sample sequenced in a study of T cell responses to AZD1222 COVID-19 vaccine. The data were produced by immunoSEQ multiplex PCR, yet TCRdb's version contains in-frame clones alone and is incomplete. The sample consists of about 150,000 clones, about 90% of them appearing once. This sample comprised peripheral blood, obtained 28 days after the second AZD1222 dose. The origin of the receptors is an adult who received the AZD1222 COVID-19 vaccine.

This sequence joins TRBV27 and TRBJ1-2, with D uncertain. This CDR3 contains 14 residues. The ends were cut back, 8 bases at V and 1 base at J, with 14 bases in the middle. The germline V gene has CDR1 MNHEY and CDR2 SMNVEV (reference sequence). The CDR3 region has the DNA TGTGCCAGCCGGTCGGACGGAAATAACTATGGCTACACCTTC. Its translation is CASRSDGNNYGYTF.

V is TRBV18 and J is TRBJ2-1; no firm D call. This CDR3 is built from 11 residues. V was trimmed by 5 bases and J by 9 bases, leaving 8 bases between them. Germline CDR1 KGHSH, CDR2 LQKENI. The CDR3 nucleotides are TGTGCCAGCTCATTCCGGAGTGAGCAGTTCTTC. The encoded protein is CASSFRSEQFF.

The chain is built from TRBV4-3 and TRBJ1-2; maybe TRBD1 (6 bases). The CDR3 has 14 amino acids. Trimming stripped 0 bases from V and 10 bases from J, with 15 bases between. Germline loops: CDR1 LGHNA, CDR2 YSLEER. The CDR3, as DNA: TGCGCCAGCAGCCAAGATAGGGGGGTTTCTGACTACACCTTC. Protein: CASSQDRGVSDYTF.

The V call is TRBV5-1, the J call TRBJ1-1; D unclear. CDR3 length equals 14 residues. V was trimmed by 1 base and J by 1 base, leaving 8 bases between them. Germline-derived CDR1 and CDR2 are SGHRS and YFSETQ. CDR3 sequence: CASSLMSGNTEAFF. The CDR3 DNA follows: TGCGCCAGCAGCTTGATGTCAGGGAACACTGAAGCTTTCTTT.

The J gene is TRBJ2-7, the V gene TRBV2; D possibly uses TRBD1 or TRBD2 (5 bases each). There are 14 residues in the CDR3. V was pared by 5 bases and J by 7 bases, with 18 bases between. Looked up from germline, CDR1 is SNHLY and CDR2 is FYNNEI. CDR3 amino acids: CASSTLMGRGEQYF. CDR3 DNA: TGTGCCAGCAGTACCCTCATGGGACGAGGGGAGCAGTACTTC.

The chain's CDR3 is CASSSRGRNGYTF. For the CDR3, the DNA is TGTGCCAGTAGTTCTAGGGGACGCAATGGCTACACCTTC. The chain has TRBV19 and TRBJ1-2; D possibly corresponds to TRBD1 (5 bases). V lost 5 bases to trimming and J lost 6 bases, with 13 bases between them. The CDR3 has 13 residues. Germline loops: CDR1 LNHDA, CDR2 SQIVND (reference sequence).

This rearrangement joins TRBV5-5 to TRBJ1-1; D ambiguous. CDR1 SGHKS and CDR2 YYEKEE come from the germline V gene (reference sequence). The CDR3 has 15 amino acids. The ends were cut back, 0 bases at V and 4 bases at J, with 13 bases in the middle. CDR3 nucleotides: TGTGCCAGCAGCTTGGAATGGGGATCGGGCACTGAAGCTTTCTTT. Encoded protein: CASSLEWGSGTEAFF.

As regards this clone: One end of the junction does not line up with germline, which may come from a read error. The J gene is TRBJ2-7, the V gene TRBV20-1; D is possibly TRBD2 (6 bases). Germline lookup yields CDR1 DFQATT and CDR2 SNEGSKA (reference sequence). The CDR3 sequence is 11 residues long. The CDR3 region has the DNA TGCAGTGCTAGAGGGGCGGGGTCCGATAGCTTC. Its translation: CSARGAGSDSF.

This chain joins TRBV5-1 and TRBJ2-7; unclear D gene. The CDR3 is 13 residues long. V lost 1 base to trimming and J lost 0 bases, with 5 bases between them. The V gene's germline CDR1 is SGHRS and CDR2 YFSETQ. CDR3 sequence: CASSLQSSYEQYF. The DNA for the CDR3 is TGCGCCAGCAGCTTGCAGAGCTCCTACGAGCAGTACTTC.

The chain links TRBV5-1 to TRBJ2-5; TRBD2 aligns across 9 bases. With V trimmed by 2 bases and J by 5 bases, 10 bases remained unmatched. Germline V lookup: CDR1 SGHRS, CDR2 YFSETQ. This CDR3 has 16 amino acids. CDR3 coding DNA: TGCGCCAGCAGCTTACAGCCGGGACTAGCAGGGGAGACCCAGTACTTC. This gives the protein CASSLQPGLAGETQYF.

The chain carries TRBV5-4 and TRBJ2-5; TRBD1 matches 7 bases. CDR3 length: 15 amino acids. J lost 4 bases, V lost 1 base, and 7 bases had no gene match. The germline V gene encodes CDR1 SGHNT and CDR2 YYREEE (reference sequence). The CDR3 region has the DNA TGTGCCAGCAGCTTGCGCCAGGGGGTAGGAGAGACCCAGTACTTC. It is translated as CASSLRQGVGETQYF. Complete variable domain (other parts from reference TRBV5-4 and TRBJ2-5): ETGVTQSPTHLIKTRGQQVTLRCSSQSGHNTVSWYQQALGQGPQFIFQYYREEENGRGNFPPRFSGLQFPNYSSELNVNALELDDSALYLCASSLRQGVGETQYFGPGTRLLVL.

CDR3: CASSKGSETRQETQYF. The CDR3 DNA follows: TGTGCCAGTAGTAAAGGGTCGGAGACCCGGCAAGAGACCCAGTACTTC. This chain uses TRBV19 with TRBJ2-5; D is unclear. V lost 4 bases to trimming and J lost 2 bases, with 17 bases between them. The CDR3 sequence is 16 residues long. The germline V gene encodes CDR1 LNHDA and CDR2 SQIVND (reference sequence).

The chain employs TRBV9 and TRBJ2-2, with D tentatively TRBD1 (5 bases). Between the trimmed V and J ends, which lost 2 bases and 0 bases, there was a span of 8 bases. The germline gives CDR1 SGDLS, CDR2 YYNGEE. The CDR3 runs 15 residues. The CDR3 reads CASSVGHTNTGELFF. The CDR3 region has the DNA TGTGCCAGCAGCGTTGGACATACGAACACCGGGGAGCTGTTTTTT.

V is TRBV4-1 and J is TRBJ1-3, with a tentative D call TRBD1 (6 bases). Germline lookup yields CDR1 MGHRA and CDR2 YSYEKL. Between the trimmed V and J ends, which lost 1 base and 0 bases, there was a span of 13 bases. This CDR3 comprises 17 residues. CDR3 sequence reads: CASSQANLGGSGNTIYF. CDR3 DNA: TGCGCCAGCAGCCAAGCCAACCTAGGGGGCTCTGGAAACACCATATATTTT.

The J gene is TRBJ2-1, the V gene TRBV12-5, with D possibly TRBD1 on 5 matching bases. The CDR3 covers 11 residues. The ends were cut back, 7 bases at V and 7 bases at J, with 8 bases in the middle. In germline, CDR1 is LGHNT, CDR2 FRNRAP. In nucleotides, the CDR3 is TGTGCTAGTGCGACAGAGAATGAGCAGTTCTTC. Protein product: CASATENEQFF. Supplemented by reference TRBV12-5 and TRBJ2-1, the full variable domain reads DARVTQTPRHKVTEMGQEVTMRCQPILGHNTVFWYRQTMMQGLELLAYFRNRAPLDDSGMPKDRFSAEMPDATLATLKIQPSEPRDSAVYFCASATENEQFFGPGTRLTVL.

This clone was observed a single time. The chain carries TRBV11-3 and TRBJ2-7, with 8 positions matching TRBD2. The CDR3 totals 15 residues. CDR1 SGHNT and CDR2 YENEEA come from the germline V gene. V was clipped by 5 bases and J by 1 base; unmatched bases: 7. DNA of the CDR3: TGTGCCAGCAGCCCCATGGAGCGGGAGTCCTACGAGCAGTACTTC. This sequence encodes CASSPMERESYEQYF.

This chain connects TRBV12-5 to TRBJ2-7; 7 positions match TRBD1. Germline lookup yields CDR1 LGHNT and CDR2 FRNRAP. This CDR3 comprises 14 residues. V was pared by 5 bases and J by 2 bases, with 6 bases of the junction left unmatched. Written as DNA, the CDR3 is TGTGCTAGTGGTCCCCGAGGGGGCGCCTACGAGCAGTACTTC. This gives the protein CASGPRGGAYEQYF.

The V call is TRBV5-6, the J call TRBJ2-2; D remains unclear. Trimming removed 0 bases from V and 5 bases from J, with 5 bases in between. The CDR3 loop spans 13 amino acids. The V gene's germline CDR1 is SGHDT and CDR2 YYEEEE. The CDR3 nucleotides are TGTGCCAGCAGCTTGGCGGTGACCGGGGAGCTGTTTTTT. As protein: CASSLAVTGELFF.

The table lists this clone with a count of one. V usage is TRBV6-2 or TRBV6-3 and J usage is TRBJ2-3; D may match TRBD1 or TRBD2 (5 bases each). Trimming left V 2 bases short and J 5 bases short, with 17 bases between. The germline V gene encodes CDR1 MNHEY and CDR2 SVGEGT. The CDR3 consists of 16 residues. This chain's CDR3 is CASSYGAGTSGDTQYF. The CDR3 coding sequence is TGTGCCAGCAGTTACGGGGCCGGGACCTCTGGAGATACGCAGTATTTT.

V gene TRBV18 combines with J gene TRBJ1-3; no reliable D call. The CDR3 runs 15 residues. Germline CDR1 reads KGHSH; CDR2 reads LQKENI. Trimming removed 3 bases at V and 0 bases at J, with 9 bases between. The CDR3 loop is CASSPERTSGNTIYF. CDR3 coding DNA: TGTGCCAGCTCACCCGAGCGAACCTCTGGAAACACCATATATTTT.

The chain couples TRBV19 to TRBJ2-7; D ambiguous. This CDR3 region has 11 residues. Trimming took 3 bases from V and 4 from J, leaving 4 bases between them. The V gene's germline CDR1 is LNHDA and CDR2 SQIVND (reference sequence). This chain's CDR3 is CASSMGYEQYF. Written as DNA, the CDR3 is TGTGCCAGTAGTATGGGTTACGAGCAGTACTTC.

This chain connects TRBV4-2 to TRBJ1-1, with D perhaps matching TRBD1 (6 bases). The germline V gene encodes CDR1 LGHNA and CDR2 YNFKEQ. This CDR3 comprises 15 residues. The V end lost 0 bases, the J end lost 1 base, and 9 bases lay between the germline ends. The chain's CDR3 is CASSQDSGANTEAFF. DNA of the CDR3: TGTGCCAGCAGCCAAGATTCGGGGGCGAACACTGAAGCTTTCTTT.

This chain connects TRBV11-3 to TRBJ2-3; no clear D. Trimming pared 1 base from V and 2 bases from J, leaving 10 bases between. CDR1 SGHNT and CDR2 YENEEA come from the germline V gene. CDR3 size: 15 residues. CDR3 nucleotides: TGTGCCAGCAGCTTAGTGGTCGGTCACACAGATACGCAGTATTTT. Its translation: CASSLVVGHTDTQYF.

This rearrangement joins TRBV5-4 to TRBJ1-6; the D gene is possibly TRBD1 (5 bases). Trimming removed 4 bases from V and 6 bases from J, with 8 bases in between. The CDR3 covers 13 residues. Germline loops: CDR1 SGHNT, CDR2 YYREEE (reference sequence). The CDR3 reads CASSPGGNSPLHF. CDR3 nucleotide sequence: TGTGCCAGCAGCCCCGGGGGTAATTCACCCCTCCACTTT.

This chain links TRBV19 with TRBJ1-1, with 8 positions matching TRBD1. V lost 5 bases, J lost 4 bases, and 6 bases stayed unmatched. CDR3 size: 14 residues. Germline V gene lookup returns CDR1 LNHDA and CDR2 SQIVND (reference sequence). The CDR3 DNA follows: TGTGCCAGTAGTTCCTACGACAGGGGCACTGAAGCTTTCTTT. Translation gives CASSSYDRGTEAFF.

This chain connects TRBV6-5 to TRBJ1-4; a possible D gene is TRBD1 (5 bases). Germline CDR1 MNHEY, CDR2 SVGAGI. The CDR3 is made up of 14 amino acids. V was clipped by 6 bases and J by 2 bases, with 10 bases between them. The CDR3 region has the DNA TGTGCCAGCAGCAGGGCGCCGACTAATGAAAAACTGTTTTTT. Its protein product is CASSRAPTNEKLFF.

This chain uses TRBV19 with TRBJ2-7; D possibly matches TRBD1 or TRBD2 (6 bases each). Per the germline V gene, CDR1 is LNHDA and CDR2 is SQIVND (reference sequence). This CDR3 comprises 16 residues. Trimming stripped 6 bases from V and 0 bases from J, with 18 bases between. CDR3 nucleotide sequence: TGTGCCAGTAGCCCCATCGGAGGGGGTTCCTCCTACGAGCAGTACTTC. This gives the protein CASSPIGGGSSYEQYF.

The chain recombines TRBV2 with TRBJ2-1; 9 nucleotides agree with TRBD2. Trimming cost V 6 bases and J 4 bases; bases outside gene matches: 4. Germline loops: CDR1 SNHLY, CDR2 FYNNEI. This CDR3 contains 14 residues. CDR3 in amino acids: CASRGTSSYNEQFF. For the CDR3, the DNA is TGTGCCAGCAGGGGGACTAGCTCTTACAATGAGCAGTTCTTC.

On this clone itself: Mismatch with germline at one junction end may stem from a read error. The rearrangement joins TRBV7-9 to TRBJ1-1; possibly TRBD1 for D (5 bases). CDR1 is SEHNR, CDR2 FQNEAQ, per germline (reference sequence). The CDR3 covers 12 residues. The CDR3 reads CASGRDSPSAYF. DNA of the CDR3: TGTGCCAGCGGCAGGGACTCCCCGTCTGCGTACTTT.